This T cell receptor (beta chain) appears in the sequencing data of a study of graft-versus-host responses after intestinal transplantation. At the level of the study: As for transplant type, recipients had multivisceral, liver-intestinal, or isolated intestinal grafts.

The method was immunoSEQ multiplex PCR; TCRdb's version includes in-frame clones alone and lacks a portion of them. The sample has 35,000 to 55,000 clones; 85% to 95% are singletons. General observations from the study: GvH clones surfaced in recipient marrow, some emerging earlier in ileum or blood. High graft-versus-host to host-versus-graft T cell clonal ratios marked allografts of patients with graft-donor macrochimerism.

CDR1 is SGHVS and CDR2 is FQNEAQ in the germline V gene. V was pared by 1 base and J by 8 bases, with 7 bases of the junction left unmatched. This CDR3 has 16 amino acids. A remark on this clone: Its antigen is currently unknown.

The specimen comprised PBMCs, sampled around 800 days after a first intestinal transplant, on the day of a second. The sequence came from a human patient who received an intestinal transplant, so some T cells may come from the graft donor. The genes are TRBV7-8 and TRBJ2-1; 11 bases map to TRBD2. CDR3 nucleotides: TGTGCCAGCAGCTTAGGAACTAGCGGGAGTACCGATGAGCAGTTCTTC. Protein sequence: CASSLGTSGSTDEQFF.